Reported below is one T cell receptor (beta chain). Its specificity is unknown. The data are from a study of T-cell memory formation after mild COVID-19. About the study: For the most part, TCR clusters were specific to one donor. Study-wide points: There was a balanced CD4/CD8 profile in clones contracting day 15 to 85, and later expanders leaned CD4+.

This CDR3 is 12 amino acids long. The V gene lost 8 bases and the J gene lost 4 bases, with 12 bases spanning the gap. Germline CDR1 is ENHRY and CDR2 is SYGVKD. Constant-segment primers and 5'RACE yielded cDNA libraries for TCR alpha and TCR beta, each carrying sample barcodes and UMIs. TCRdb passed the 5' RACE reads through MiXCR, listing each CDR3 protein once. The sample holds 450,000 to 650,000 distinct CDR3 sequences, just over 20% seen once. The sample comprised PBMCs or a T cell subset sorted from them (not recorded which). The sequence was obtained from an adult woman who had mild COVID-19 (a few samples of this study predate the infection). Cell type and time point are not known. This rearrangement joins TRBV10-3 to TRBJ2-7, with D maybe TRBD2 (7 bases). The CDR3 DNA reads as TGTGCCATCGCAGGGGAGGGTTACGAGCAGTACTTC. It encodes CAIAGEGYEQYF.